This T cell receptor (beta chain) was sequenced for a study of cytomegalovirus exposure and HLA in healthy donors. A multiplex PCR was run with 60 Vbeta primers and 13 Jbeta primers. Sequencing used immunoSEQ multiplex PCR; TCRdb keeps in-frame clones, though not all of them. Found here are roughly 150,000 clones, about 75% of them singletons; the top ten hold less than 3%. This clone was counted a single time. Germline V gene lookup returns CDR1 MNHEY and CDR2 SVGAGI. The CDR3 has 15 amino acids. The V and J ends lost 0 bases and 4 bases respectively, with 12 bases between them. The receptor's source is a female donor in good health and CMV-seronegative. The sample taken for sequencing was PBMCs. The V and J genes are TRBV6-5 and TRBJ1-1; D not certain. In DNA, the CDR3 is TGTGCCAGCAGTTACTCCCTGGGCCGGGGCACTGAAGCTTTCTTT. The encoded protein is CASSYSLGRGTEAFF.